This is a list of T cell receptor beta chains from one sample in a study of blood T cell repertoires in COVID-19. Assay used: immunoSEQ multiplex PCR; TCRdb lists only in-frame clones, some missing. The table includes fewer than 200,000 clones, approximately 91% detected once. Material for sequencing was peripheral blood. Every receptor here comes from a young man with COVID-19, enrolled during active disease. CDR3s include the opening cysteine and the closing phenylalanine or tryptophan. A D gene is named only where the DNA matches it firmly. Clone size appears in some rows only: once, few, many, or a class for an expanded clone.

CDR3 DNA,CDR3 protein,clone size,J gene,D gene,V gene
TGTGCCAGCAGCACAGGGGGCGAAACTGAAGCTTTCTTT,CASSTGGETEAFF,-,TRBJ1-1,TRBD1,TRBV13
TGTGCCAGCAGTTTTGTAAGGGAGGGCCCCTCTCTCCGTAATGAGCAGTTCTTC,CASSFVREGPSLRNEQFF,-,TRBJ2-1,TRBD2,TRBV27
TGTGCCAGCAGAACAATCGAAGAAAGCAATCAGCCCCAGCATTTT,CASRTIEESNQPQHF,-,TRBJ1-5,-,TRBV28
TGCGCCAGCAGCCGGACGGCGGGGAGCTCCTACGAGCAGTACTTC,CASSRTAGSSYEQYF,-,TRBJ2-7,-,TRBV4-1
TGTGCCAGCAGCCAAGGCAGGGGCGAGCAGTACTTC,CASSQGRGEQYF,-,TRBJ2-7,-,TRBV4-2
TGTGCCAGCAGTAGCCTCTGGAACACTGAAGCTTTCTTT,CASSSLWNTEAFF,-,TRBJ1-1,-,TRBV12-3/TRBV12-4
TGTGCCAGCAGTGATAGCGGCCTCTCCTACGAGCAGTACTTC,CASSDSGLSYEQYF,-,TRBJ2-7,-,TRBV2
TGTGCCAGCAGCGCATCCACAGATACGCAGTATTTT,CASSASTDTQYF,-,TRBJ2-3,-,TRBV9
TGTGCCAGCAGTTCCTCGGGACTAGCGGGAGGGTTGGATACGCAGTATTTT,CASSSSGLAGGLDTQYF,-,TRBJ2-3,TRBD2,TRBV28
TGTGCCAGCACTGCGGGAAGGGCCGGGGAGCTGTTTTTT,CASTAGRAGELFF,-,TRBJ2-2,-,TRBV12-3/TRBV12-4
TGTGCCAGCAGCCTGCGGGGACCCGGGGAGCTGTTTTTT,CASSLRGPGELFF,-,TRBJ2-2,-,TRBV9
TGTGCCAGCAACCAGCCCGGGGTTTCAACTAATGAAAAACTGCTTTTT,CASNQPGVSTNEKLLF,once,TRBJ1-4,-,TRBV28
TGTGCCAGCACCCACGAAGACAGTGCCGAAGCTTTCTTT,CASTHEDSAEAFF,-,TRBJ1-1,-,TRBV5-4
TGTGCCACCAGTGATTTACGAGACAGTGGGATCAAAAACATTCAGTACTTC,CATSDLRDSGIKNIQYF,-,TRBJ2-4,-,TRBV24-1
TGCAGTGCCCGAGACAGCTACGAGCAGTACTTC,CSARDSYEQYF,-,TRBJ2-7,-,TRBV20-1
TGTGCCAGCAGCCTGCGGGGGGTAATGAACACTGAAGCTTTCTTT,CASSLRGVMNTEAFF,-,TRBJ1-1,-,TRBV5-4
TGTGCCAGCAGTTACTCGACGGGGGGGGCTGGCGGCTACACCTTC,CASSYSTGGAGGYTF,few,TRBJ1-2,-,TRBV6-5
TGCAGCGTTGATGAGACCGGACAGGGCAGGTACAATGAGCAGTTCTTC,CSVDETGQGRYNEQFF,few,TRBJ2-1,TRBD1,TRBV29-1
TGCGCCAGCAGCTCGAGCACAAGGGGGCGGACTACAGATACGCAGTATTTT,CASSSSTRGRTTDTQYF,-,TRBJ2-3,TRBD1,TRBV5-1
TGCGCCAGCAGCCTCGGACTAGCGGGAGAGGTCGGGGAGCTGTTTTTT,CASSLGLAGEVGELFF,-,TRBJ2-2,TRBD2,TRBV5-1
TGCGCCAGCAGTGAAAGTTCTGGCTTCTCGTTCTTC,CASSESSGFSFF,-,TRBJ2-1,-,TRBV10-2
TGTGCCAGCTCACCACCCCTAGCGGGAGAAGGGCAAGAGACCCAGTACTTC,CASSPPLAGEGQETQYF,-,TRBJ2-5,TRBD2,TRBV18
TGTGCCAGCAGCTTAGACCTAGCGGGACCGACCTACGAGCAGTACTTC,CASSLDLAGPTYEQYF,-,TRBJ2-7,TRBD2,TRBV13
TGTGCCAGCAGGAACAGGGATGGCTACACCTTC,CASRNRDGYTF,once,TRBJ1-2,-,TRBV9
TGCAGCGGAGTTGTTTTTCCCGTTGTCGGGTATGAGCAGTTCTTC,CSGVVFPVVGYEQFF,once,TRBJ2-1,-,TRBV29-1
TGCGCCAGCAGTGAGCAGGGTTCCTCCTACGAGCAGTACTTC,CASSEQGSSYEQYF,-,TRBJ2-7,-,TRBV10-2
TGCGCCAGCAGCCGGACTAGCGGGAACGAGCAGTTCTTC,CASSRTSGNEQFF,once,TRBJ2-1,TRBD2,TRBV10-2
TGCGCCAGCAGCCAGGGACTAGCGGGAGTCTACAATGAGCAGTTCTTC,CASSQGLAGVYNEQFF,-,TRBJ2-1,TRBD2,TRBV4-1
TGTGCCAGCAGGAGCCAGGGGGCGGAAGAGTATGGCTACACCTTC,CASRSQGAEEYGYTF,-,TRBJ1-2,TRBD1,TRBV13
TGCGCCAGAAGCCGCCGGGGGGGACACCCTGTTAGGAACACTGAAGCTTTCTTT,CARSRRGGHPVRNTEAFF,once,TRBJ1-1,-,TRBV10-2
TGTGCCAGCAGTTTGGGGGCCCGGGACAGCTCCTATAATTCACCCCTCCACTTT,CASSLGARDSSYNSPLHF,-,TRBJ1-6,TRBD1,TRBV28
TGTGCCAGCAGTTTGACGGGAGATTCACCCCTCCACTTT,CASSLTGDSPLHF,-,TRBJ1-6,-,TRBV12-3/TRBV12-4
TGTGCCAGCAGCCCCGGGGGGGTTCCAGATACGCAGTATTTT,CASSPGGVPDTQYF,-,TRBJ2-3,TRBD2,TRBV9
TGTGCCAGCAGCCCGCAGACAGGGGCCATTTACGAGCAGTACTTC,CASSPQTGAIYEQYF,-,TRBJ2-7,TRBD1,TRBV7-9
TGTGCCAGCAGTGATGATGGGACAACTAATGAAAAACTGCTTTTT,CASSDDGTTNEKLLF,-,TRBJ1-4,-,TRBV25-1
TGTGCCAGCTGCAGAGGGGGTTCCTATAATTCACCCCTCCACTTT,CASCRGGSYNSPLHF,-,TRBJ1-6,-,TRBV25-1
TGTGCCAGCAGCCTGCGGGCCAGCCTCTCCCCTAACTATGGCTACACCTTC,CASSLRASLSPNYGYTF,many,TRBJ1-2,-,TRBV7-9
TGCGCCAGCAGCCAAGAGGCAGGGCAGGGCGATCAGCCCCAGCATTTT,CASSQEAGQGDQPQHF,-,TRBJ1-5,-,TRBV4-1
TGTGCCACCAGTGATTTGCATCGGACAGGGTCTGACGAGCAGTACTTC,CATSDLHRTGSDEQYF,-,TRBJ2-7,TRBD1,TRBV24-1
TGTGCCAGCAGCTTAGACAGGTTATATGGCTACACCTTC,CASSLDRLYGYTF,-,TRBJ1-2,-,TRBV7-2
TGTGCCAGTAGTATTACTAGCGGGACGGGATTGGAAAGCCTACGCAATGAGCAGTTCTTC,CASSITSGTGLESLRNEQFF,-,TRBJ2-1,TRBD2,TRBV19
TGTGCCAGTGCCACAGGGACAGGGAGGGACAATTACCACTTT,CASATGTGRDNYHF,-,TRBJ1-6,TRBD1,TRBV6-6
TGTGCCAGCAGCCCCCGGACAGGGGGCTTCTATGGCTACACCTTC,CASSPRTGGFYGYTF,-,TRBJ1-2,TRBD1,TRBV5-5
TGTGCCAGCAGCAAATCATCGGGGGATGTCGGCAATCAGCCCCAGCATTTT,CASSKSSGDVGNQPQHF,-,TRBJ1-5,-,TRBV21-1
TGTGCCAGTAGGTGGAGACTAGCGGGGACCTACGAGCAGTACTTC,CASRWRLAGTYEQYF,-,TRBJ2-7,TRBD2,TRBV19
TGTGCCACCAGGGGTAACAGGGGGCAAACCGGGGAGCTGTTTTTT,CATRGNRGQTGELFF,few,TRBJ2-2,TRBD1,TRBV24-1
TGTGCCAGCAGCCCCACCGGGACAGGGAGTAGAAAACTGCTTTTT,CASSPTGTGSRKLLF,-,TRBJ1-4,TRBD1,TRBV5-6
TGTGCCTGGACGCTGGGGACTTCTTTCAACACCGGGGAGCTGTTTTTT,CAWTLGTSFNTGELFF,-,TRBJ2-2,-,TRBV30
TGTGCCAGTACCCCGGACCCCGGGATATTCTACGAGCAGTACTTC,CASTPDPGIFYEQYF,-,TRBJ2-7,-,TRBV19
TGCAGCGTTGAATCTAGCGGGAGGTCCTACAATGAGCAGTTCTTC,CSVESSGRSYNEQFF,-,TRBJ2-1,TRBD2,TRBV29-1
TGTGCCAGCAGTGAAATAGCGGGAGGGCCTAAGGGATGGAATGAGCAGTTCTTC,CASSEIAGGPKGWNEQFF,-,TRBJ2-1,TRBD2,TRBV25-1
TGTGCCAGCAGCCGGACAGGGGAAAGAGATGAGCAGTTCTTC,CASSRTGERDEQFF,-,TRBJ2-1,TRBD1,TRBV7-9
TGTGCCAGCCTTAGCCAGTACTATGGCTACACCTTC,CASLSQYYGYTF,-,TRBJ1-2,-,TRBV28
TGTGCCAGCAGCGGGACAGAATACAATGAGCAGTTCTTC,CASSGTEYNEQFF,-,TRBJ2-1,TRBD1,TRBV11-2
TGCAGCTCCGTCGGGACAGGCGGTAACTATGGCTACACCTTC,CSSVGTGGNYGYTF,-,TRBJ1-2,TRBD1,TRBV29-1
TGTGCCAGCAGTTTTAACTCTGGAAACACCATATATTTT,CASSFNSGNTIYF,-,TRBJ1-3,-,TRBV12-3/TRBV12-4
TGTGCCAGTAGTATAGTCGGGACAGTCGAAGCTTTCTTT,CASSIVGTVEAFF,-,TRBJ1-1,TRBD1,TRBV19
TGTGCCAGCAGTGCGGGTAATAACTATGGCTACACCTTC,CASSAGNNYGYTF,once,TRBJ1-2,-,TRBV2
TGCGCCAGCAGCCACCCCCCCGAGGGGACAGATACCTATGGCTACACCTTC,CASSHPPEGTDTYGYTF,-,TRBJ1-2,TRBD1,TRBV4-1
TGTGCCAGCTTCGGTCCAAACTATGGCTACACCTTC,CASFGPNYGYTF,-,TRBJ1-2,-,TRBV9